Presented here are 8 T cell receptor beta chains from one specimen sequenced in a study of T cell repertoires in cytomegalovirus infection. These receptors' targets are unknown. TCRdb re-called the reads through MiXCR, storing one row per CDR3 protein. Of about 570,000 distinct CDR3 sequences listed, 35% to 50% are singletons. The sequencing here drew on cultured PBMCs, taken from culture after CMV antigen stimulation. These receptors were collected from a human donor in good health (CMV status not recorded). Some clones in this sample may be carry-over from other donors' samples.

The gene calls are TRBV4-1 and TRBJ1-5, with D unclear. CDR3 length: 13 amino acids. V was shortened by 1 base and J by 3 bases, with 4 bases between the two germline ends. From germline, CDR1 is MGHRA and CDR2 YSYEKL. For the CDR3, the DNA is TGCGCCAGCAGCCAAGTCTTCAATCAGCCCCAGCATTTT. Translating it yields CASSQVFNQPQHF.

This clonotype was seen just once. The chain joins TRBV20-1 to TRBJ2-7; TRBD1 is a possible D gene (6 bases). Trimming removed 6 bases from V and 3 bases from J, with 18 bases in between. Germline CDR1 reads DFQATT; CDR2 reads SNEGSKA (reference sequence). This CDR3 is 14 amino acids long. Here the CDR3 DNA reads TGCAGTGCCGGCGGGCTGGGGGCGGTCTACGAGCAGTACTTC. Encoded protein: CSAGGLGAVYEQYF.

CDR3 coding DNA: TGTGCCACCAGTGATGCAGGGGGGACTAATGAAAAACTGTTTTTT. Translation gives CATSDAGGTNEKLFF. The chain links TRBV24-1 to TRBJ1-4; 7 nucleotides agree with TRBD1. Germline CDR1 reads KGHDR; CDR2 reads SFDVKD. V trimming: 3 bases; J trimming: 2 bases; junction bases outside the gene matches: 2. The CDR3 is made up of 15 amino acids.

The gene calls are TRBV6-2 or TRBV6-3 and TRBJ2-2; TRBD2 matches at 7 bases. This CDR3 region has 15 residues. V was pared by 5 bases and J by 2 bases, with 5 bases of the junction left unmatched. CDR1 and CDR2 (germline): MNHEY, SVGEGT. This CDR3 reads CASSRSGFNTGELFF. In DNA, the CDR3 is TGTGCCAGCAGTCGTAGCGGGTTTAACACCGGGGAGCTGTTTTTT.

This clonotype occurred a few times. The gene calls are TRBV24-1 and TRBJ2-7, with 10 bases matching TRBD1. The CDR3 spans 15 residues. The junction had 11 bases not matched to a gene; V was cut back by 7 bases and J by 6 bases. Germline loops: CDR1 KGHDR, CDR2 SFDVKD. This chain's CDR3 is CATSDPGQGPGEQYF. The CDR3 DNA reads TGTGCCACCAGCGACCCGGGACAGGGGCCTGGCGAGCAGTACTTC.

This chain joins TRBV10-3 and TRBJ2-7; 8 bases line up with TRBD1. The germline CDR1 and CDR2 sequences are ENHRY and SYGVKD. V was clipped by 5 bases and J by 5 bases; unmatched bases: 8. This CDR3 has 14 residues. CDR3: CAISPRTGIDEQYF. The CDR3 DNA reads as TGTGCCATCAGTCCGCGGACAGGGATTGACGAGCAGTACTTC.

This clonotype turned up a few times. This sequence joins TRBV7-9 and TRBJ2-7; weak D call: TRBD1 (6 bases). The germline V gene encodes CDR1 SEHNR and CDR2 FQNEAQ (reference sequence). The CDR3 extends over 16 amino acids. V was clipped by 4 bases and J by 2 bases, with 18 bases between them. CDR3 DNA: TGTGCCAGCAGCTCGGGTTGGGGGCGGGTCCCCTACGAGCAGTACTTC. It codes for CASSSGWGRVPYEQYF.

The CDR3 DNA reads as TGTGCCAGCACCATGAGCAGGGGGCATGGCTATGGCTACACCTTC. This gives the protein CASTMSRGHGYGYTF. The chain recombines TRBV28 with TRBJ1-2, with TRBD1 matching over 8 bases. With V trimmed by 7 bases and J by 4 bases, 11 bases remained unmatched. This CDR3 has 15 residues. The V gene's germline CDR1 is MDHEN and CDR2 SYDVKM.